This T cell receptor (beta chain) was identified in a study of long-term antiretroviral therapy in people with HIV. The assay used was immunoSEQ (version v3.0), run at survey level. Data came from immunoSEQ multiplex PCR; TCRdb stores just in-frame clones and leaves some out. The data show around 23,000 clones, approximately 88% seen once. The CDR3 sequence is 15 residues long. Trimming cost V 1 base and J 10 bases, with 14 bases left between them. Looked up from germline, CDR1 is SGHTA and CDR2 is FQGNSA. J is TRBJ1-6 and V is TRBV7-2; D is possibly TRBD1 (5 bases). The source is a man in his forties or fifties with HIV. The input for sequencing was unsorted PBMCs, taken 1.8 years before starting antiretroviral therapy. The CDR3 coding sequence is TGTGCCAGCAGCTTAGATTCAGGGAGCTTCTCACCCCTCCACTTT. Its protein product is CASSLDSGSFSPLHF.